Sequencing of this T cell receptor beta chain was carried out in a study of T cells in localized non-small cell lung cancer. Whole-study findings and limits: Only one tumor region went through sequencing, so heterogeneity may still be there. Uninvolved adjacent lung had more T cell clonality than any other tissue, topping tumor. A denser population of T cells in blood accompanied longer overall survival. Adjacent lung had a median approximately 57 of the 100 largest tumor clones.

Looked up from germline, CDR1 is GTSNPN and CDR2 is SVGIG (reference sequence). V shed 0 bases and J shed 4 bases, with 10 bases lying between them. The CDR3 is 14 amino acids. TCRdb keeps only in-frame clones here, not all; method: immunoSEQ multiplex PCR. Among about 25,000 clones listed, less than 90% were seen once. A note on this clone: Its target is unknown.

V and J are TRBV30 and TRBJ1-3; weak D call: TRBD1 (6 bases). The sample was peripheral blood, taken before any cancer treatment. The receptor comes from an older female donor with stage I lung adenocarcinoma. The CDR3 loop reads CAWSVGGKGNTIYF. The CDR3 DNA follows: TGTGCCTGGAGTGTAGGGGGGAAAGGAAACACCATATATTTT.